Here is one TCR beta chain with its context. Its cognate antigen is unknown. This record comes from a study of HIV-infected children after antiretroviral therapy interruption. RNA-based 3' RACE libraries used unique molecular identifiers. TCRdb ran MiXCR on the 3' RACE reads and lists one entry per CDR3 protein. Of 45,000 to 50,000 distinct CDR3 sequences listed, more than 3.5% are singletons. Study-level points and caveats: Minor non-naive CD45RA+ populations, like EMRA or stem memory, might contaminate naive sorts.

Treatment defined: PENTA 11 planned treatment interruption arm or continuous ART arm. The CDR3 covers 15 residues. Trimming took 2 bases from V and 5 from J, leaving 13 bases between them. Germline assignment: CDR1 SGDLS and CDR2 YYNGEE. This chain uses TRBV9 with TRBJ1-4; TRBD1 is a possible D gene (6 bases). The sample was CD45RA+ CD4+ T cells from PBMCs, pooled from several time points, taken from a donor given antiretroviral therapy, either interrupted or continuous. Subset noted: naive CD4+ CD45RA+ CD45RO- T cells. This sequence originates from a pool of human donors with HIV. The CDR3 is CASSVQGIRNEKLFF. DNA of the CDR3: TGTGCCAGCAGCGTTCAGGGGATCCGGAATGAAAAACTGTTTTTT.